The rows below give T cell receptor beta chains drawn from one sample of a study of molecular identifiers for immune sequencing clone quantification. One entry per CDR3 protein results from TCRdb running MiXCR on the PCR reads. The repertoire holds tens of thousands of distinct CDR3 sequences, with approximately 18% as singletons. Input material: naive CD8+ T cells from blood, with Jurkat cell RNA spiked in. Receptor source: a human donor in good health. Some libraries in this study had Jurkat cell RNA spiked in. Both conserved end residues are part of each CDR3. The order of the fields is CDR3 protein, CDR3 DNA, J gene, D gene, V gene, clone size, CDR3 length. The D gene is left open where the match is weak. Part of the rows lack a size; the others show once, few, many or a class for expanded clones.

cdr3_aa: CASSDPTSGRAGDTQYF
cdr3_nt: TGTGCCAGCAGTGACCCGACTAGCGGGAGGGCGGGAGATACGCAGTATTTT
j_call: TRBJ2-3
d_call: TRBD2
v_call: TRBV2
clone_size: few
cdr3_length: 17

cdr3_aa: CASSFRTSGNTIYF
cdr3_nt: TGTGCCAGCAGCTTCCGGACCTCTGGAAACACCATATATTTT
j_call: TRBJ1-3
d_call: NA
v_call: TRBV7-2
clone_size: many
cdr3_length: 14

cdr3_aa: CASSLGGRGQETQYF
cdr3_nt: TGTGCCAGCAGTTTAGGTGGGAGGGGTCAAGAGACCCAGTACTTC
j_call: TRBJ2-5
d_call: TRBD2
v_call: TRBV12-3/TRBV12-4
clone_size: NA
cdr3_length: 15

cdr3_aa: CSVVAGTSPYEQYF
cdr3_nt: TGCAGCGTAGTCGCCGGGACTAGCCCCTACGAGCAGTACTTC
j_call: TRBJ2-7
d_call: TRBD2
v_call: TRBV29-1
clone_size: once
cdr3_length: 14

cdr3_aa: CASSYQGPGETQYF
cdr3_nt: TGTGCCAGCAGTTACCAGGGCCCCGGGGAGACCCAGTACTTC
j_call: TRBJ2-5
d_call: NA
v_call: TRBV6-5
clone_size: many
cdr3_length: 14

cdr3_aa: CASSQDHRVNTGELFF
cdr3_nt: TGTGCCAGCAGCCAAGACCACAGGGTTAACACCGGGGAGCTGTTTTTT
j_call: TRBJ2-2
d_call: NA
v_call: TRBV14
clone_size: many
cdr3_length: 16

cdr3_aa: CASSRTSGRVEQYF
cdr3_nt: TGTGCCAGCAGTCGGACTAGCGGGAGAGTCGAGCAGTACTTC
j_call: TRBJ2-7
d_call: TRBD2
v_call: TRBV2
clone_size: NA
cdr3_length: 14

cdr3_aa: CASSAQPGLAYEQYF
cdr3_nt: TGTGCCAGCAGCGCCCAGCCGGGACTAGCCTACGAGCAGTACTTC
j_call: TRBJ2-7
d_call: TRBD2
v_call: TRBV9
clone_size: many
cdr3_length: 15

cdr3_aa: CASSPQVHSGNTIYF
cdr3_nt: TGTGCCAGCAGTCCTCAGGTCCACTCTGGAAACACCATATATTTT
j_call: TRBJ1-3
d_call: NA
v_call: TRBV7-6
clone_size: few
cdr3_length: 15

cdr3_aa: CASSHWETHSSYEQYF
cdr3_nt: TGTGCCAGCAGTCACTGGGAGACCCACTCCTCCTACGAGCAGTACTTC
j_call: TRBJ2-7
d_call: NA
v_call: TRBV5-4
clone_size: many
cdr3_length: 16

cdr3_aa: CASSTHVGQGTGGELFF
cdr3_nt: TGTGCCAGCAGCACCCACGTGGGACAGGGTACCGGCGGGGAGCTGTTTTTT
j_call: TRBJ2-2
d_call: TRBD1
v_call: TRBV9
clone_size: many
cdr3_length: 17

cdr3_aa: CASSLGIAVGNEQFF
cdr3_nt: TGTGCCAGCAGCTTGGGGATAGCGGTCGGCAATGAGCAGTTCTTC
j_call: TRBJ2-1
d_call: NA
v_call: TRBV11-2
clone_size: NA
cdr3_length: 15

cdr3_aa: CASSLDRALEAFF
cdr3_nt: TGCGCCAGCAGCTTGGACAGGGCCCTCGAAGCTTTCTTT
j_call: TRBJ1-1
d_call: NA
v_call: TRBV5-1
clone_size: many
cdr3_length: 13

cdr3_aa: CASSVLGINDGRYF
cdr3_nt: TGTGCCAGCAGCGTACTCGGGATAAACGACGGGCGGTACTTC
j_call: TRBJ2-7
d_call: NA
v_call: TRBV9
clone_size: once
cdr3_length: 14

cdr3_aa: CAGSRVAGGELFF
cdr3_nt: TGTGCCGGGTCGCGAGTTGCTGGCGGGGAGCTGTTTTTT
j_call: TRBJ2-2
d_call: NA
v_call: TRBV27
clone_size: few
cdr3_length: 13

cdr3_aa: CASGTALVETQYF
cdr3_nt: TGTGCCAGCGGAACGGCGTTAGTGGAGACCCAGTACTTC
j_call: TRBJ2-5
d_call: NA
v_call: TRBV6-2/TRBV6-3
clone_size: many
cdr3_length: 13

cdr3_aa: CASGGGGDQPQHF
cdr3_nt: TGTGCCAGCGGCGGAGGGGGAGATCAGCCCCAGCATTTT
j_call: TRBJ1-5
d_call: NA
v_call: TRBV6-2/TRBV6-3
clone_size: many
cdr3_length: 13

cdr3_aa: CSARGLDYEQYF
cdr3_nt: TGCAGTGCTAGAGGCCTAGACTACGAGCAGTACTTC
j_call: TRBJ2-7
d_call: NA
v_call: TRBV20-1
clone_size: many
cdr3_length: 12

cdr3_aa: CASSSGEDTQYF
cdr3_nt: TGTGCCAGCAGCTCCGGGGAGGATACGCAGTATTTT
j_call: TRBJ2-3
d_call: NA
v_call: TRBV7-9
clone_size: many
cdr3_length: 12

cdr3_aa: CASRGLKSYNEQFF
cdr3_nt: TGTGCCAGCAGGGGACTGAAATCCTACAATGAGCAGTTCTTC
j_call: TRBJ2-1
d_call: NA
v_call: TRBV28
clone_size: many
cdr3_length: 14

cdr3_aa: CASSLEAGVWYEQYF
cdr3_nt: TGCGCCAGCAGCTTGGAGGCAGGGGTGTGGTACGAGCAGTACTTC
j_call: TRBJ2-7
d_call: NA
v_call: TRBV5-1
clone_size: many
cdr3_length: 15

cdr3_aa: CASSQDRWGVETYEQYF
cdr3_nt: TGCGCCAGCAGCCAAGATCGTTGGGGGGTGGAAACCTACGAGCAGTACTTC
j_call: TRBJ2-7
d_call: NA
v_call: TRBV4-1
clone_size: many
cdr3_length: 17

cdr3_aa: CASSSGILVELFF
cdr3_nt: TGTGCCAGCAGTTCGGGTATTTTAGTGGAGCTGTTTTTT
j_call: TRBJ2-2
d_call: NA
v_call: TRBV27
clone_size: many
cdr3_length: 13

cdr3_aa: CASSPFGTTNTGELFF
cdr3_nt: TGTGCCAGCAGTCCCTTCGGGACAACGAACACCGGGGAGCTGTTTTTT
j_call: TRBJ2-2
d_call: NA
v_call: TRBV27
clone_size: NA
cdr3_length: 16